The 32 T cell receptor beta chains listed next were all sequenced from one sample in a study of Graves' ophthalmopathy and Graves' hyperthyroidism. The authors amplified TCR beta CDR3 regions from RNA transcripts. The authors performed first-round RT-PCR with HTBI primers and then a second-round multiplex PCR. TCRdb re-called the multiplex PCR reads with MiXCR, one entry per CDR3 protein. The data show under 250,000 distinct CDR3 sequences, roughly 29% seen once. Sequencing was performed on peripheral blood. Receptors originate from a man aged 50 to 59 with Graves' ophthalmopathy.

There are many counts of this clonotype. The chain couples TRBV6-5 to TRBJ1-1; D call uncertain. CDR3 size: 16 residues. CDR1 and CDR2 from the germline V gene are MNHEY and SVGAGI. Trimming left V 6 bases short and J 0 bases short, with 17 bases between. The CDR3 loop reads CASSYNPTAMNTEAFF. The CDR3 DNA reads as TGTGCCAGCAGCTACAATCCCACCGCAATGAACACTGAAGCTTTCTTT.

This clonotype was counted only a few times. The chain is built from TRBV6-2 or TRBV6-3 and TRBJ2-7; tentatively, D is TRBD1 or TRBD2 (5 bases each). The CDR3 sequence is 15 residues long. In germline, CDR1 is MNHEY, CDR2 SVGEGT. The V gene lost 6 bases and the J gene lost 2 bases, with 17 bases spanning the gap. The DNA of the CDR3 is TGTGCCAGCAGGCACTCCGGGGACCCAGCCTACGAGCAGTACTTC. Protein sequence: CASRHSGDPAYEQYF.

In DNA, the CDR3 is TGTGCCAGCACCCAAGGACTATCCCACCAGAGCTACGAGCAGTACTTC. Translated, it gives CASTQGLSHQSYEQYF. V gene TRBV12-3 or TRBV12-4 combines with J gene TRBJ2-7; D perhaps matches TRBD2 (6 bases). This CDR3 has 16 amino acids. Trimming pared 7 bases from V and 3 bases from J, leaving 22 bases between.

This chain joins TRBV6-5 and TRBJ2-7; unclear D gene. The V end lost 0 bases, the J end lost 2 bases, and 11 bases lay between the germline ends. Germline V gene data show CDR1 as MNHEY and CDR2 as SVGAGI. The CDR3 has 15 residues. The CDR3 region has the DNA TGTGCCAGCAGTTACTCGGGCAGATTTACCTACGAGCAGTACTTC. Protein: CASSYSGRFTYEQYF.

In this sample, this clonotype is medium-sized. The CDR3 DNA follows: TGTGCCAGCAGTCTCGGCAGGCAAGAGACCCAGTACTTC. Amino acid sequence: CASSLGRQETQYF. The chain employs TRBV6-2 or TRBV6-3 and TRBJ2-5; D gene unclear. CDR1 MNHEY and CDR2 SVGEGT come from the germline V gene. The CDR3 contains 13 residues. V was shortened by 5 bases and J by 2 bases, with 9 bases between the two germline ends.

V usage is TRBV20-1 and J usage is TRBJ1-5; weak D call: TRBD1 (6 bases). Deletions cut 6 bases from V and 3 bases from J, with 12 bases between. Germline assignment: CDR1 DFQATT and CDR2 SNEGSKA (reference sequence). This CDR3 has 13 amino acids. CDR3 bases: TGCAGTGCCAGCCGGACAGACAATCAGCCCCAGCATTTT. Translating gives CSASRTDNQPQHF.

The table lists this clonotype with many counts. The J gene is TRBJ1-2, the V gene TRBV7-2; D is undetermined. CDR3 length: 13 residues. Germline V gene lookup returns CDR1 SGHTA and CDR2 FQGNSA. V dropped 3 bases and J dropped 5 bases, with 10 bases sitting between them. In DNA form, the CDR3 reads TGTGCCAGCAGCTTGGGGAGGAAGTATGGCTACACCTTC. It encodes CASSLGRKYGYTF.

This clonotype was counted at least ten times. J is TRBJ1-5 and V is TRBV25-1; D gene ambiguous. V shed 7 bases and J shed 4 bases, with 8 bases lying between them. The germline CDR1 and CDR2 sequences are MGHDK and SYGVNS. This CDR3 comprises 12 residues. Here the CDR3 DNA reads TGTGCCAGCACCCAAGGGAATCAGCCCCAGCATTTT. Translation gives CASTQGNQPQHF.

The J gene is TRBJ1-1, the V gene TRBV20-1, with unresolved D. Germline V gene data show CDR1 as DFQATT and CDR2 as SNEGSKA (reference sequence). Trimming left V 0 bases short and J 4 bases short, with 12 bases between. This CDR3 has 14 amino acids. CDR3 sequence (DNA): TGCAGTGCTAGAGATTTGGAATTGGGCACTGAAGCTTTCTTT. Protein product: CSARDLELGTEAFF.

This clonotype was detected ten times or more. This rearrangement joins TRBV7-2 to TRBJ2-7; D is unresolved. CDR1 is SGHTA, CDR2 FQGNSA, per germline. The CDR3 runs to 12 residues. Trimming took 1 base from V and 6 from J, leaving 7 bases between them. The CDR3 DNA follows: TGTGCCAGCAGCTTAGGGTTGGGCGAGCAGTACTTC. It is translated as CASSLGLGEQYF.

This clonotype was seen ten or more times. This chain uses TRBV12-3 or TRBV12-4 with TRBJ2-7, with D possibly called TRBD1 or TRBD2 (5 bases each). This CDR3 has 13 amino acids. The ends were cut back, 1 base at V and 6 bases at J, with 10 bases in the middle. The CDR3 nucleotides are TGTGCCAGCAGTTTAGGGGTCGGGACCGAGCAGTACTTC. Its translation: CASSLGVGTEQYF.

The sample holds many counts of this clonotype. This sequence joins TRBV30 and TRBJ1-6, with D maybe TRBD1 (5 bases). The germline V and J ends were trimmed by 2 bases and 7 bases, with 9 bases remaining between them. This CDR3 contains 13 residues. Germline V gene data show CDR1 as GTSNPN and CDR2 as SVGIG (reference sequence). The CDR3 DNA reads TGTGCCTGGAGTACGGAGGGGAATTCACCCCTCCACTTT. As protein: CAWSTEGNSPLHF.

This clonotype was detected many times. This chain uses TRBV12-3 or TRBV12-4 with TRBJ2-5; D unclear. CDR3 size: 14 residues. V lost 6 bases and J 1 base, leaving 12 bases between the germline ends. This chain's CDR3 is CASRGEASQETQYF. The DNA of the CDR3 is TGTGCCAGCAGGGGTGAGGCGAGCCAAGAGACCCAGTACTTC.

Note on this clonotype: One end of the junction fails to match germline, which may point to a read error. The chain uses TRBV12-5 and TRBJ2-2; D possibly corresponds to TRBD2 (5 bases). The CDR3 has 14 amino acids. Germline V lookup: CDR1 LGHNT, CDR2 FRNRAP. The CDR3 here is CASGLGLNTGDLFF. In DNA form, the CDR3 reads TGTGCTAGTGGTTTGGGCCTGAACACCGGGGATCTGTTTTTT.

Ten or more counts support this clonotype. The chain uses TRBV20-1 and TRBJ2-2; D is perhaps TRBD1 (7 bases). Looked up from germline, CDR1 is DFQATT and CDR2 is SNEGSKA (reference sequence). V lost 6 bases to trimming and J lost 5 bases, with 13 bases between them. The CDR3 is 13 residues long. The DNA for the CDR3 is TGCAGTGCCAGGGGGGCGGAAACCGGGGAGCTGTTTTTT. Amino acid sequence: CSARGAETGELFF.

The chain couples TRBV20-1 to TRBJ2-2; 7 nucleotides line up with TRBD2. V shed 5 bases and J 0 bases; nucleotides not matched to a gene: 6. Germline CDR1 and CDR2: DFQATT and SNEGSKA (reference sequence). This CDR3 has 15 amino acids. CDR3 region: CSAPRAGPNTGELFF. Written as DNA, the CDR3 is TGCAGTGCTCCCAGAGCGGGGCCGAACACCGGGGAGCTGTTTTTT.

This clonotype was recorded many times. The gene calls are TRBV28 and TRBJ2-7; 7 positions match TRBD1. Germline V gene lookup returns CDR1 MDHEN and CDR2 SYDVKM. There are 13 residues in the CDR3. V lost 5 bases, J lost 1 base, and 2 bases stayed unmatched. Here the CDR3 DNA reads TGTGCCAGCAGTGGACAGGTGTCCTACGAGCAGTACTTC. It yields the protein CASSGQVSYEQYF.

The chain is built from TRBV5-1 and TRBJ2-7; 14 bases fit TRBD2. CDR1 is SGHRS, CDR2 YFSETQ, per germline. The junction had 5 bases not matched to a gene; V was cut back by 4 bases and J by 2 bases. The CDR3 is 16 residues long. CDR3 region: CASSQGLAGGTYEQYF. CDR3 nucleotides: TGCGCCAGCAGCCAAGGACTAGCGGGAGGAACCTACGAGCAGTACTTC.

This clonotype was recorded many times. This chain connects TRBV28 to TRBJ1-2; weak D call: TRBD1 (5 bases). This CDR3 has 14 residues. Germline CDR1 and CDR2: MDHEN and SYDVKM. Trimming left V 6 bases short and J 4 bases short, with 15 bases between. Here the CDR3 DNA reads TGTGCCAGCAGCCGGACGGAGACAGTCTATGGCTACACCTTC. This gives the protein CASSRTETVYGYTF.

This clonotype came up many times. In nucleotides, the CDR3 is TGTGCCAGCAGTCCTAGACAGGGGCCGAATGAGCAGTACTTC. Amino acids: CASSPRQGPNEQYF. This chain links TRBV12-3 or TRBV12-4 with TRBJ2-7; TRBD1 aligns across 8 bases. This CDR3 is 14 amino acids long. V trimming: 5 bases; J trimming: 7 bases; junction bases outside the gene matches: 10.

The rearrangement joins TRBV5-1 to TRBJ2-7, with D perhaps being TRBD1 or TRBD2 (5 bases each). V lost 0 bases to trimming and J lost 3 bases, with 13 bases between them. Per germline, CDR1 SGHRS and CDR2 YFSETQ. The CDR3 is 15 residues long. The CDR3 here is CASSLARAGSYEQYF. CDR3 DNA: TGCGCCAGCAGCTTGGCTCGAGCAGGGAGCTACGAGCAGTACTTC.

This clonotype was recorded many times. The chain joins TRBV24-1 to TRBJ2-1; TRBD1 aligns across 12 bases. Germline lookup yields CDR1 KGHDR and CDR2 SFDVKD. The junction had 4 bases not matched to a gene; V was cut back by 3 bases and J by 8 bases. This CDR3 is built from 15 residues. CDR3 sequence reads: CATSDKGTGGDEQFF. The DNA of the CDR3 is TGTGCCACCAGTGATAAGGGGACAGGGGGCGATGAGCAGTTCTTC.

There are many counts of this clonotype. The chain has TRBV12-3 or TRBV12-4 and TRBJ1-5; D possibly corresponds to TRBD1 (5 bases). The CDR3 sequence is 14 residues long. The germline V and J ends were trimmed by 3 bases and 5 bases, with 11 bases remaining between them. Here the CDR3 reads CASSFNLGDQPQHF. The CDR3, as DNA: TGTGCCAGCAGTTTTAATTTAGGGGATCAGCCCCAGCATTTT.

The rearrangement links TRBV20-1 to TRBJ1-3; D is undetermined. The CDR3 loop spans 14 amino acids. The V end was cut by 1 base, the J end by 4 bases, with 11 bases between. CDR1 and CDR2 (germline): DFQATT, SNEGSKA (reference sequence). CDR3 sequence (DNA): TGCAGTGCTAGAGGCCGAGGCGGAGGAAACACCATATATTTT. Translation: CSARGRGGGNTIYF.

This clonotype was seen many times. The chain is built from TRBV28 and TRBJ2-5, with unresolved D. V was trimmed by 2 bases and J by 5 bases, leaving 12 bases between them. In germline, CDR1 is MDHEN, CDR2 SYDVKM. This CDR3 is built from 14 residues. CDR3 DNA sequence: TGTGCCAGCAGTTTAGTATCTAGTATTGAGACCCAGTACTTC. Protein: CASSLVSSIETQYF. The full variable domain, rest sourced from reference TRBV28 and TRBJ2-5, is DVKVTQSSRYLVKRTGEKVFLECVQDMDHENMFWYRQDPGLGLRLIYFSYDVKMKEKGDIPEGYSVSREKKERFSLILESASTNQTSMYLCASSLVSSIETQYFGPGTRLLVL.

CDR3 nucleotide sequence: TGTGCCAGCAGCTTAGCAGGACCCAGGAACACTGAAGCTTTCTTT. It yields the protein CASSLAGPRNTEAFF. The rearrangement links TRBV7-2 to TRBJ1-1; D ambiguous. CDR1 SGHTA and CDR2 FQGNSA come from the germline V gene. With 0 bases removed from V and 1 base from J, the gap between germline ends came to 9 bases. This CDR3 comprises 15 residues.

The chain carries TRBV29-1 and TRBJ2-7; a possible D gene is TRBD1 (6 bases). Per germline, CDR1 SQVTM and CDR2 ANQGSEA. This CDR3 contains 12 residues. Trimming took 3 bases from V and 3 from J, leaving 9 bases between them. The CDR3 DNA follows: TGCAGCGTTGAGGGGGCCTACTACGAGCAGTACTTC. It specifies CSVEGAYYEQYF.

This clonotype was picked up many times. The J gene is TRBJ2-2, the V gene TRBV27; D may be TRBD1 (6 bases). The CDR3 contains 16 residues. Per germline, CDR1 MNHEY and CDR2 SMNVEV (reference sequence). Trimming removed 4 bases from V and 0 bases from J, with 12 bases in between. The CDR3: CASSSMDSTNTGELFF. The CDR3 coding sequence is TGTGCCAGCAGTTCGATGGACAGCACGAACACCGGGGAGCTGTTTTTT.

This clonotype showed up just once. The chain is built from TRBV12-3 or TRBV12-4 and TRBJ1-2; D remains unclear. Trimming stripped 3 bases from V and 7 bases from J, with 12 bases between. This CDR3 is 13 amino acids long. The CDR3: CASSLASWSGYTF. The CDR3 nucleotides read TGTGCCAGCAGTTTGGCTTCGTGGAGTGGCTACACCTTC.

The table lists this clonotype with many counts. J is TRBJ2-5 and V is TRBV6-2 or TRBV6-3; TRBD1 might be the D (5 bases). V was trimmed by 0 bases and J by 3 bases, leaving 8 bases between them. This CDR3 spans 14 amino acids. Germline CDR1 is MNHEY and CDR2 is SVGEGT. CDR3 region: CASSYSTDKETQYF. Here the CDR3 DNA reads TGTGCCAGCAGTTACTCAACGGACAAAGAGACCCAGTACTTC.

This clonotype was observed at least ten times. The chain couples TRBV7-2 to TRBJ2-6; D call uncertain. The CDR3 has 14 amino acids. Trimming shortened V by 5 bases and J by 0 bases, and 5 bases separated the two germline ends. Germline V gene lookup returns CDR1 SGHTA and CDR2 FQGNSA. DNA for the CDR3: TGTGCCAGCAGCCTCGACTCTGGGGCCAACGTCCTGACTTTC. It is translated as CASSLDSGANVLTF.

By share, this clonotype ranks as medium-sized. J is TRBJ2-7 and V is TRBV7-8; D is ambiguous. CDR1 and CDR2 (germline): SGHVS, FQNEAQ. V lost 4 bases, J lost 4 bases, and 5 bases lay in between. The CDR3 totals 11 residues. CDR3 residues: CASSSLYEQYF. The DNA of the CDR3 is TGTGCCAGCAGCTCACTGTACGAGCAGTACTTC.